This T cell receptor beta chain was captured in a study of T cell responses to AZD1222 COVID-19 vaccine. On this clone itself: No antigen is known for it.

The CDR3 covers 12 residues. V was trimmed by 5 bases and J by 9 bases, leaving 11 bases between them. Germline loops: CDR1 SNHLY, CDR2 FYNNEI. The protocol was immunoSEQ multiplex PCR, while the TCRdb copy is restricted to in-frame clones and leaves out a portion. Among under 200,000 clones listed, 85% to 90% were seen once. Study-wide results and limits: Repertoires were collected only later (after the peak T cell response had occurred). The donor group comprised mostly white British people and more females; the analysis possibly underestimated clonal diversity.

This receptor was identified in an adult who received the AZD1222 COVID-19 vaccine. The sample was peripheral blood, taken 28 days after the second AZD1222 dose. V gene TRBV2 combines with J gene TRBJ1-5; possible D gene TRBD1, 5 bases. The DNA for the CDR3 is TGTGCCAGCAGTACCCAGGGAGCGCCCCAGCATTTT. Amino acids: CASSTQGAPQHF.